These 15 T cell receptor beta chains were sequenced from one sample in a study of blood T cell repertoires in COVID-19 (dated by TCRdb to about 2020). Libraries came from the immunoSEQ multiplex PCR assay. The source is immuneACCESS, and TCRdb retained only in-frame sequences with V and J called. Part of the clones is not carried over; for the studies checked, unresolved V genes explain less than half of this, and the remainder is unexplained. The sample profile shows about 150,000 clones; around 87% of them were found once. Of the sample, roughly 4% falls within the top ten clones. The sample was PBMCs or T cells enriched from blood (not recorded which). Source of these receptors: a middle-aged woman who had been exposed to COVID-19.

The chain carries TRBV4-3 and TRBJ1-4; 9 bases agree with TRBD1. The CDR3 is made up of 15 amino acids. The ends lost 4 bases at V and 6 bases at J; junction bases unmatched: 6. Germline CDR1 LGHNA, CDR2 YSLEER. The CDR3 loop is CASSRAGTGYEKLFF. The DNA of the CDR3 is TGCGCCAGCAGCCGAGCCGGGACAGGGTATGAAAAACTGTTTTTT.

This chain's CDR3 is CASSVAQGWTEAFF. For the CDR3, the DNA is TGTGCCAGCAGCGTAGCTCAGGGTTGGACTGAAGCTTTCTTT. The chain recombines TRBV9 with TRBJ1-1, with a weak D call TRBD1 (5 bases). Trimming removed 0 bases at V and 5 bases at J, with 11 bases between. The CDR3 has 14 residues. CDR1 SGDLS and CDR2 YYNGEE come from the germline V gene.

This clone was counted a few times. This chain connects TRBV27 to TRBJ1-1; TRBD1 agrees at 7 bases. CDR3 length: 13 residues. Germline CDR1 MNHEY, CDR2 SMNVEV (reference sequence). Germline trimming cut 3 bases from V and 3 bases from J; bases unmatched to any gene: 1. DNA for the CDR3: TGTGCCAGCAGTTTGACAGGGTACACTGAAGCTTTCTTT. Its translation: CASSLTGYTEAFF.

The gene calls are TRBV9 and TRBJ1-2; tentatively, D is TRBD1 (5 bases). The V gene's germline CDR1 is SGDLS and CDR2 YYNGEE. There are 14 residues in the CDR3. Trimming removed 6 bases from V and 4 bases from J, with 16 bases in between. The CDR3 is CASTREGRGYGYTF. The CDR3 DNA reads TGTGCCAGCACCCGGGAGGGGCGAGGCTATGGCTACACCTTC.

The chain carries TRBV2 and TRBJ1-6; TRBD1 might be the D (5 bases). The CDR3 totals 16 residues. The germline CDR1 and CDR2 sequences are SNHLY and FYNNEI. V was pared by 6 bases and J by 9 bases, with 21 bases between. In nucleotides, the CDR3 is TGTGCCAGCAGGGACGGAACCAGGGTATATGTTTCACCCCTCCACTTT. Its protein product is CASRDGTRVYVSPLHF. Variable domain in full (rest from reference TRBV2 and TRBJ1-6): EPEVTQTPSHQVTQMGQEVILRCVPISNHLYFYWYRQILGQKVEFLVSFYNNEISEKSEIFDDQFSVERPDGSNFTLKIRSTKLEDSAMYFCASRDGTRVYVSPLHFGNGTRLTVT.

V and J are TRBV19 and TRBJ2-4; 9 bases are a match to TRBD2. Per germline, CDR1 LNHDA and CDR2 SQIVND (reference sequence). Germline trimming cut 3 bases from V and 5 bases from J; bases unmatched to any gene: 2. The CDR3 is 14 residues long. CDR3 amino acids: CASSIRTSENIQYF. As DNA, the CDR3 is TGTGCCAGTAGTATTAGGACTAGCGAAAACATTCAGTACTTC.

In its sample, this clone was seen once. The J gene is TRBJ1-2, the V gene TRBV2; D not certain. The CDR3 length is 10 residues. V lost 4 bases and J 13 bases, leaving 10 bases between the germline ends. From germline, CDR1 is SNHLY and CDR2 FYNNEI. In nucleotides, the CDR3 is TGTGCCAGCAGTGCGGAGCTTTGCACCTTC. This sequence encodes CASSAELCTF.

This chain uses TRBV27 with TRBJ1-2, with TRBD1 as a possible D gene (6 bases). The germline V gene has CDR1 MNHEY and CDR2 SMNVEV (reference sequence). The CDR3 is made up of 16 amino acids. Between the trimmed V and J ends, which lost 4 bases and 0 bases, there was a span of 15 bases. CDR3 sequence reads: CASSSMTGYANYGYTF. The CDR3, as DNA: TGTGCCAGCAGTTCCATGACAGGTTATGCTAACTATGGCTACACCTTC.

V and J are TRBV6-2 or TRBV6-3 and TRBJ2-7; 7 nucleotides align to TRBD2. The V gene's germline CDR1 is MNHEY and CDR2 SVGEGT. The CDR3 sequence is 17 residues long. V was clipped by 0 bases and J by 4 bases; unmatched bases: 12. The CDR3 loop is CASSYSRAGTTQYEQYF. The CDR3, as DNA: TGTGCCAGCAGTTACTCTCGAGCGGGGACGACTCAATACGAGCAGTACTTC.

This clone was observed a few times. The V and J genes are TRBV15 and TRBJ2-2; D may be TRBD1 (6 bases). V was cut by 0 bases and J by 5 bases, with 13 bases left in between. Germline V gives CDR1 LNHNV, CDR2 YYDKDF (reference sequence). CDR3 length equals 16 residues. Written as DNA, the CDR3 is TGTGCCACCAGCAGAGAATCTGGACAGTTAACCGGGGAGCTGTTTTTT. It codes for CATSRESGQLTGELFF.

The chain recombines TRBV9 with TRBJ1-2, with TRBD1 identical over 9 bases. CDR1 is SGDLS, CDR2 YYNGEE, per germline. This CDR3 is built from 15 residues. V was pared by 1 base and J by 10 bases, with 11 bases of the junction left unmatched. The CDR3 loop is CASSVNEGQGRAYTF. DNA of the CDR3: TGTGCCAGCAGCGTAAACGAGGGACAGGGAAGGGCCTACACCTTC.

This clone has only one observation. The J gene is TRBJ1-1, the V gene TRBV6-5; D call uncertain. The V and J ends lost 5 bases and 0 bases respectively, with 13 bases between them. The CDR3 is 15 residues long. Germline V gene sequence: CDR1 MNHEY, CDR2 SVGAGI. The CDR3 spells CASSRERTMNTEAFF. The CDR3 DNA is TGTGCCAGCAGTCGGGAGCGGACCATGAACACTGAAGCTTTCTTT.

The chain combines TRBV7-2 with TRBJ2-2, with D possibly TRBD2 on 7 matching bases. Trimming removed 7 bases at V and 5 bases at J, with 14 bases between. The germline V gene encodes CDR1 SGHTA and CDR2 FQGNSA. CDR3 length: 14 residues. CDR3 sequence reads: CASIPGGPTGELFF. The CDR3 nucleotides read TGTGCCAGCATCCCGGGGGGCCCAACCGGGGAGCTGTTTTTT. Combining the CDR3 with reference TRBV7-2 and TRBJ2-2 gives the whole variable domain GAGVSQSPSNKVTEKGKDVELRCDPISGHTALYWYRQSLGQGLEFLIYFQGNSAPDKSGLPSDRFSAERTGGSVSTLTIQRTQQEDSAVYLCASIPGGPTGELFFGEGSRLTVL.

The CDR3 bases are TGCGCCAGCAGCCCCTGGGACAGAGAGAGCACAGATACGCAGTATTTT. Translating it yields CASSPWDRESTDTQYF. The V gene is TRBV4-1, the J gene TRBJ2-3; TRBD1 matches 7 bases. V lost 4 bases to trimming and J lost 0 bases; unmatched junction nucleotides: 7. The CDR3 runs to 16 residues. Looked up from germline, CDR1 is MGHRA and CDR2 is YSYEKL.

The gene calls are TRBV3-1 (or the pseudogene TRBV3-2) and TRBJ1-5; 9 bases match TRBD1. V dropped 0 bases and J dropped 6; count of bases not matched to a gene: 3. CDR3 size: 15 residues. The germline CDR1 and CDR2 sequences are LGHDT and YNNKEL (reference sequence). CDR3 bases: TGTGCCAGCAGCCAAGAACAGGGGGCGGTTCAGCCCCAGCATTTT. Translation gives CASSQEQGAVQPQHF.